A single sample gave rise to the 24 T cell receptor beta chains below, sequenced in a study of blood T cell repertoires in COVID-19. This table comes from immunoSEQ multiplex PCR, and its TCRdb copy is limited to in-frame clones, with some not included. The data show approximately 270,000 clones, 86% seen once. The material sequenced was peripheral blood. The source is a man aged 35 to 55 with active or convalescent COVID-19.

The J gene is TRBJ2-2, the V gene TRBV4-2; a weak D match, TRBD2 (6 bases). Per germline, CDR1 LGHNA and CDR2 YNFKEQ. The V gene lost 4 bases and the J gene lost 2 bases, with 14 bases spanning the gap. The CDR3 is 16 residues long. The CDR3 sequence: CASSLGLRGNTGELFF. The CDR3 bases are TGTGCCAGCAGCCTGGGGTTGCGGGGTAACACCGGGGAGCTGTTTTTT.

This sequence joins TRBV7-9 and TRBJ2-7; 8 positions agree with TRBD1. The germline V gene has CDR1 SEHNR and CDR2 FQNEAQ (reference sequence). V shed 6 bases and J 4 bases; nucleotides not matched to a gene: 5. The CDR3 length is 13 residues. The CDR3 nucleotides are TGTGCCAGCAGTACCAGGGGGCCGTACGAGCAGTACTTC. Translating gives CASSTRGPYEQYF.

The chain has TRBV27 and TRBJ1-6; no clear D. The V end lost 2 bases, the J end lost 7 bases, and 6 bases lay between the germline ends. CDR3 size: 13 residues. Germline V gene lookup returns CDR1 MNHEY and CDR2 SMNVEV (reference sequence). CDR3: CASSLDINSPLHF. In nucleotides, the CDR3 is TGTGCCAGCAGTTTAGACATAAATTCACCCCTCCACTTT.

The rearrangement joins TRBV12-3 or TRBV12-4 to TRBJ2-5; D may be TRBD2 (6 bases). CDR3 length: 11 residues. V dropped 6 bases and J dropped 11 bases, with 13 bases sitting between them. This chain's CDR3 is CASSPHREQYF. CDR3 nucleotides: TGTGCCAGCAGCCCCCATCGGGAGCAGTACTTC.

This clone was observed a single time. The rearrangement joins TRBV5-8 to TRBJ1-1; weak D call: TRBD1 (6 bases). The CDR3 totals 15 residues. CDR1 and CDR2 (germline): SGHTS, YDEGEE. V gave up 1 base and J gave up 6 bases, with 16 bases separating them. CDR3 region: CASSLYTGFNAEAFF. CDR3 in DNA: TGTGCCAGCAGCTTGTACACAGGGTTTAATGCTGAAGCTTTCTTT.

The rearrangement links TRBV4-1 to TRBJ1-1, with no clear D. V was shortened by 1 base and J by 4 bases, with 7 bases between the two germline ends. CDR1 and CDR2 from the germline V gene are MGHRA and YSYEKL. The CDR3 is made up of 13 amino acids. CDR3 in DNA: TGCGCCAGCAGCCAAGTCAGATCCACTGAAGCTTTCTTT. As protein: CASSQVRSTEAFF.

The table lists this clone with a count of one. The J gene is TRBJ2-5, the V gene TRBV7-9; 8 positions match TRBD2. V shed 1 base and J 12 bases; nucleotides not matched to a gene: 13. This CDR3 has 15 amino acids. CDR1 and CDR2 from the germline V gene are SEHNR and FQNEAQ (reference sequence). The DNA of the CDR3 is TGTGCCAGCAGCTTAGGAAGTGGCGGCGGGGGGCCTAAGTACTTC. It specifies CASSLGSGGGGPKYF.

The chain carries TRBV15 and TRBJ2-2; D might be TRBD1 (5 bases). CDR1 LNHNV and CDR2 YYDKDF come from the germline V gene (reference sequence). The CDR3 length is 18 residues. Trimming stripped 3 bases from V and 3 bases from J, with 20 bases between. The CDR3 DNA reads TGTGCCACCAGCAGGGTGGTGGGGCGCCCCTTCGACACCGGGGAGCTGTTTTTT. Its protein is CATSRVVGRPFDTGELFF.

This chain uses TRBV19 with TRBJ2-3, with D maybe TRBD1 (6 bases). Germline CDR1 LNHDA, CDR2 SQIVND (reference sequence). There are 14 residues in the CDR3. V lost 6 bases to trimming and J lost 2 bases, with 12 bases between them. CDR3 DNA: TGTGCCAGTAGCCTGGGACAACTCACAGATACGCAGTATTTT. The encoded protein is CASSLGQLTDTQYF.

This clone has only a few counts. The J gene is TRBJ2-7, the V gene TRBV11-3; the match to TRBD2 covers 8 bases. Germline assignment: CDR1 SGHNT and CDR2 YENEEA. The CDR3 has 14 amino acids. The junction had 7 bases not matched to a gene; V was cut back by 5 bases and J by 4 bases. CDR3 region: CASSGWTSRYEQYF. The CDR3, as DNA: TGTGCCAGCAGCGGATGGACTAGCAGGTACGAGCAGTACTTC.

V is TRBV4-1 and J is TRBJ1-2; possible D gene TRBD1, 5 bases. Between the trimmed V and J ends, which lost 0 bases and 3 bases, there was a span of 14 bases. Germline lookup yields CDR1 MGHRA and CDR2 YSYEKL. The CDR3 totals 16 residues. The CDR3 DNA reads as TGCGCCAGCAGCCAAGATCCCGGGGGACCGTACTATGGCTACACCTTC. Encoded protein: CASSQDPGGPYYGYTF.

J is TRBJ2-1 and V is TRBV28; no reliable D call. Germline-derived CDR1 and CDR2 are MDHEN and SYDVKM. The CDR3 is 11 residues long. Trimming removed 8 bases from V and 9 bases from J, with 11 bases in between. The CDR3 spells CASSSLVEQFF. The DNA of the CDR3 is TGTGCCAGCTCCTCTCTAGTTGAGCAGTTCTTC.

V and J are TRBV7-3 and TRBJ2-3; D not resolved. Germline assignment: CDR1 SGHTA and CDR2 FQGTGA. The CDR3 is 13 amino acids. The ends were cut back, 3 bases at V and 5 bases at J, with 9 bases in the middle. The CDR3, as DNA: TGTGCCAGCAGCTTTATCAACAGAGATACGCAGTATTTT. The encoded protein is CASSFINRDTQYF.

This clone was detected a few times. The chain links TRBV25-1 to TRBJ1-4; D is unclear. Trimming removed 7 bases at V and 11 bases at J, with 23 bases between. CDR3 length equals 15 residues. CDR1 is MGHDK and CDR2 is SYGVNS in the germline V gene. DNA of the CDR3: TGTGCCAGCACGGAGGACGGGATTTTAGGTGGGAAACTGTTTTTT. This gives the protein CASTEDGILGGKLFF.

Here the CDR3 reads CASSLLGVGTEAFF. In DNA form, the CDR3 reads TGTGCCAGCAGTTTGTTAGGGGTCGGGACTGAAGCTTTCTTT. The chain employs TRBV28 and TRBJ1-1, with D perhaps matching TRBD1 (5 bases). The V gene's germline CDR1 is MDHEN and CDR2 SYDVKM. V lost 3 bases to trimming and J lost 5 bases, with 13 bases between them. This CDR3 spans 14 amino acids. The whole variable domain, filled in from reference TRBV28 and TRBJ1-1, reads DVKVTQSSRYLVKRTGEKVFLECVQDMDHENMFWYRQDPGLGLRLIYFSYDVKMKEKGDIPEGYSVSREKKERFSLILESASTNQTSMYLCASSLLGVGTEAFFGQGTRLTVV.

The genes are TRBV9 and TRBJ1-2; D is undetermined. Germline CDR1 reads SGDLS; CDR2 reads YYNGEE. The V gene lost 4 bases and the J gene lost 5 bases, with 18 bases spanning the gap. CDR3 size: 15 residues. The CDR3 here is CASSLPPTGSYGYTF. The CDR3 DNA follows: TGTGCCAGCAGCCTCCCACCGACGGGGAGTTATGGCTACACCTTC.

The chain uses TRBV4-2 and TRBJ2-1; TRBD2 might be the D (5 bases). The CDR3 runs 16 residues. CDR1 and CDR2 (germline): LGHNA, YNFKEQ. V lost 0 bases, J lost 0 bases, and 9 bases lay in between. The CDR3 sequence is CASSQDQLVSYNEQFF. CDR3 in DNA: TGTGCCAGCAGCCAAGATCAACTAGTCTCCTACAATGAGCAGTTCTTC.

V is TRBV27 and J is TRBJ2-7; D is perhaps TRBD1 (6 bases). The CDR3 loop spans 14 amino acids. The V gene lost 3 bases and the J gene lost 3 bases, with 12 bases spanning the gap. Germline V gene sequence: CDR1 MNHEY, CDR2 SMNVEV (reference sequence). CDR3 sequence: CASSFSGTIYEQYF. CDR3 coding DNA: TGTGCCAGCAGTTTTTCCGGGACAATCTACGAGCAGTACTTC.

The V gene is TRBV27, the J gene TRBJ2-7; the match to TRBD1 covers 8 bases. This CDR3 spans 13 amino acids. J lost 0 bases, V lost 8 bases, and 3 bases had no gene match. Germline CDR1 MNHEY, CDR2 SMNVEV (reference sequence). The CDR3 nucleotides are TGTGCCAGCTCAGGACAGGGCTCCTACGAGCAGTACTTC. Amino acids: CASSGQGSYEQYF.

The V call is TRBV12-3 or TRBV12-4, the J call TRBJ2-1; maybe TRBD1 (6 bases). The CDR3 runs 12 residues. Trimming removed 6 bases from V and 9 bases from J, with 12 bases in between. CDR3 protein: CASRHGTLEQFF. The CDR3, as DNA: TGTGCCAGCAGACATGGGACACTTGAGCAGTTCTTC.

The chain is built from TRBV18 and TRBJ1-2; 7 nucleotides align to TRBD1. V dropped 3 bases and J dropped 1; count of bases not matched to a gene: 5. The CDR3 is made up of 15 amino acids. Germline V gene lookup returns CDR1 KGHSH and CDR2 LQKENI. The chain's CDR3 is CASSPPGQDNYGYTF. DNA of the CDR3: TGTGCCAGCTCACCCCCTGGACAGGATAACTATGGCTACACCTTC.

The chain employs TRBV9 and TRBJ2-3; D is unclear. The V gene lost 8 bases and the J gene lost 3 bases, with 10 bases spanning the gap. Germline loops: CDR1 SGDLS, CDR2 YYNGEE. The CDR3 sequence is 12 residues long. CDR3 sequence (DNA): TGTGCCAGTCCCCCCCCAACAGATACGCAGTATTTT. It specifies CASPPPTDTQYF.

Only one count was recorded for this clone. The V call is TRBV18, the J call TRBJ1-2; possibly TRBD1 for D (6 bases). The CDR3 contains 13 residues. Germline lookup yields CDR1 KGHSH and CDR2 LQKENI. Trimming took 3 bases from V and 1 from J, leaving 6 bases between them. The CDR3 region is CASSPDSNYGYTF. The CDR3 DNA is TGTGCCAGCTCACCGGACAGTAACTATGGCTACACCTTC.

The genes are TRBV19 and TRBJ1-4; D is perhaps TRBD1 (6 bases). The germline V gene encodes CDR1 LNHDA and CDR2 SQIVND (reference sequence). The V gene lost 4 bases and the J gene lost 3 bases, with 12 bases spanning the gap. CDR3 length: 15 amino acids. CDR3 sequence (DNA): TGTGCCAGTAGTACAAACAGGGTTGCTAATGAAAAACTGTTTTTT. Its translation is CASSTNRVANEKLFF.